These T cell receptor beta chains were read from a single sample in a study of control samples from healthy donors and cancer patients. Using immunoSEQ multiplex PCR, the repertoire was profiled, and TCRdb retains in-frame clones only, with some absent. This table has around 150,000 clones, about 95% appearing once. The sequenced sample was PBMCs. These receptors were taken from a man aged 60 to 75 with colorectal cancer. Both conserved end residues are part of each CDR3. The order of the fields is CDR3 DNA, CDR3 protein, clone size, D gene, J gene, V gene. A D gene is named only where the DNA matches it firmly. Clone size is given for some rows only: seen once, a few or many times, or a class if the clone is expanded.

CDR3 DNA: TGTGCCAGCAGCTTAGCGAAGGACAGGGCCGAAAAACTGTTTTTT; CDR3 protein: CASSLAKDRAEKLFF; clone size: -; D gene: TRBD1; J gene: TRBJ1-4; V gene: TRBV7-9
CDR3 DNA: TGTGCCAGCTCGGGGGGAGGGTCCACCTACGAGCAGTACTTC; CDR3 protein: CASSGGGSTYEQYF; clone size: once; D gene: TRBD2; J gene: TRBJ2-7; V gene: TRBV7-2
CDR3 DNA: TGTGCCAGCAGCTTAGGTTTTACGACACCTAACACTGAAGCTTTCTTT; CDR3 protein: CASSLGFTTPNTEAFF; clone size: -; D gene: -; J gene: TRBJ1-1; V gene: TRBV7-9
CDR3 DNA: TGTGCCAGCAGCATTCAGACAGGGATCCAGGAAAAATTGTTTTTT; CDR3 protein: CASSIQTGIQEKLFF; clone size: -; D gene: TRBD1; J gene: TRBJ1-4; V gene: TRBV7-9
CDR3 DNA: TGTGCCAGCAGCCCCTGGACCATCCAAGAGACCCAGTACTTC; CDR3 protein: CASSPWTIQETQYF; clone size: -; D gene: -; J gene: TRBJ2-5; V gene: TRBV7-2
CDR3 DNA: TGTGCCAGCTCACCACAGAGCGGGACAAGGGAGAACTATGGCTACACCTTC; CDR3 protein: CASSPQSGTRENYGYTF; clone size: -; D gene: -; J gene: TRBJ1-2; V gene: TRBV18
CDR3 DNA: TGTGCCTGGAGTGCCAACTCCCGGGACAGGGGTTTC; CDR3 protein: CAWSANSRDRGF; clone size: -; D gene: TRBD1; J gene: TRBJ2-7; V gene: TRBV30
CDR3 DNA: TGTGCCAGCAGTGAGGGGGCGGGTAGGGCTGAAGCTTTCTTT; CDR3 protein: CASSEGAGRAEAFF; clone size: -; D gene: -; J gene: TRBJ1-1; V gene: TRBV6-1
CDR3 DNA: TGTGCCAGCAGCCCGGCACGGAGCTATGGCTACACCTTC; CDR3 protein: CASSPARSYGYTF; clone size: -; D gene: -; J gene: TRBJ1-2; V gene: TRBV5-6
CDR3 DNA: TGTGCCAGCAGCTTGGAGGGACAGGGGTTCGGAAACACCATATATTTT; CDR3 protein: CASSLEGQGFGNTIYF; clone size: -; D gene: TRBD1; J gene: TRBJ1-3; V gene: TRBV5-8
CDR3 DNA: TGTGCCAGCAGCCAAGGAGTGTACGAATTGAGCTCCTACGAGCAGTACTTC; CDR3 protein: CASSQGVYELSSYEQYF; clone size: -; D gene: -; J gene: TRBJ2-7; V gene: TRBV4-2
CDR3 DNA: TGCGCCAGCAGCCGAACGACGTGGAACAACGAGCAGTACTTC; CDR3 protein: CASSRTTWNNEQYF; clone size: -; D gene: -; J gene: TRBJ2-7; V gene: TRBV5-1
CDR3 DNA: TGTGCCAGTAGGGGGGAGCTGGAAAGTGGCGAGCAGTACTTC; CDR3 protein: CASRGELESGEQYF; clone size: few; D gene: -; J gene: TRBJ2-7; V gene: TRBV28
CDR3 DNA: TGTGCCAGCAGCTTTCTAGCGGGGGCTAGCACTGAGCAGTTCTTC; CDR3 protein: CASSFLAGASTEQFF; clone size: -; D gene: TRBD2; J gene: TRBJ2-1; V gene: TRBV7-2
CDR3 DNA: TGTGCCAGCACTGACTGGAGTTCCTACGAGCAGTACTTC; CDR3 protein: CASTDWSSYEQYF; clone size: -; D gene: -; J gene: TRBJ2-7; V gene: TRBV12-3/TRBV12-4
CDR3 DNA: TGCGCCAGCAGCTTGGCGGGGACAGATACGCAGTATTTT; CDR3 protein: CASSLAGTDTQYF; clone size: -; D gene: -; J gene: TRBJ2-3; V gene: TRBV5-1
CDR3 DNA: TGTGCCAGCAGTAGCCTCTATATTCCCTACGAGCAGTACTTC; CDR3 protein: CASSSLYIPYEQYF; clone size: -; D gene: -; J gene: TRBJ2-7; V gene: TRBV7-9
CDR3 DNA: TGTGCCAGCAGCTTAGCGGCTAGCGGGGGGGCCAGTGAGCAGTTCTTC; CDR3 protein: CASSLAASGGASEQFF; clone size: -; D gene: TRBD2; J gene: TRBJ2-1; V gene: TRBV7-2
CDR3 DNA: TGTGCCAGCAGCTTCTATTCCGGGACAGGCTATGGCTACACCTTC; CDR3 protein: CASSFYSGTGYGYTF; clone size: -; D gene: TRBD1; J gene: TRBJ1-2; V gene: TRBV7-8
CDR3 DNA: TGTGCCAGCAGTTACTCGTGGGGGGGCTCTGGAAACACCATATATTTT; CDR3 protein: CASSYSWGGSGNTIYF; clone size: -; D gene: -; J gene: TRBJ1-3; V gene: TRBV6-5
CDR3 DNA: TGTGCCAGCAGCTTAGTTCTTGGGGCCAACGTCCTGACTTTC; CDR3 protein: CASSLVLGANVLTF; clone size: -; D gene: -; J gene: TRBJ2-6; V gene: TRBV7-2
CDR3 DNA: TGTGCCTGGAGTGAAAACTCGGTTGAAGCTTTCTTT; CDR3 protein: CAWSENSVEAFF; clone size: -; D gene: -; J gene: TRBJ1-1; V gene: TRBV30
CDR3 DNA: TGTGCCAGCAGTAACTCCAGGGGTTACGAGCAGTACTTC; CDR3 protein: CASSNSRGYEQYF; clone size: -; D gene: -; J gene: TRBJ2-7; V gene: TRBV12-3/TRBV12-4
CDR3 DNA: TGTGCCTGGGGCCTTACAGGGGGCTTAGGCTACACCTTC; CDR3 protein: CAWGLTGGLGYTF; clone size: -; D gene: TRBD1; J gene: TRBJ1-2; V gene: TRBV30
CDR3 DNA: TGTGCCAGCAGTTCCCGACAGGGGACGTACCAAGAGACCCAGTACTTC; CDR3 protein: CASSSRQGTYQETQYF; clone size: -; D gene: TRBD1; J gene: TRBJ2-5; V gene: TRBV28
CDR3 DNA: TGTGCCAGCCGGACAGGGCCCTCCTACGAGCAGTACTTC; CDR3 protein: CASRTGPSYEQYF; clone size: -; D gene: TRBD1; J gene: TRBJ2-7; V gene: TRBV6-5
CDR3 DNA: TGTGCCACGAACCGGGACAGGGCCGGAAACACCATATATTTT; CDR3 protein: CATNRDRAGNTIYF; clone size: -; D gene: TRBD1; J gene: TRBJ1-3; V gene: TRBV2
CDR3 DNA: TGCAGTGCTAGTAACTTAGCGGGCTACCTTCAAGGAGAGACCCAGTACTTC; CDR3 protein: CSASNLAGYLQGETQYF; clone size: -; D gene: TRBD2; J gene: TRBJ2-5; V gene: TRBV20-1
CDR3 DNA: TGTGCCAGTAGTCCGGCCGGGACAGGGAATCAGCCCCAGCATTTT; CDR3 protein: CASSPAGTGNQPQHF; clone size: -; D gene: TRBD1; J gene: TRBJ1-5; V gene: TRBV19
CDR3 DNA: TGCGCCAGCAGTGTGAGGGGGGTGGCTAACTATGGCTACACCTTC; CDR3 protein: CASSVRGVANYGYTF; clone size: -; D gene: -; J gene: TRBJ1-2; V gene: TRBV10-2
CDR3 DNA: TGTGCCAGTAGTCCCCCTCCGGACGGTCGGGGCTACACCTTC; CDR3 protein: CASSPPPDGRGYTF; clone size: -; D gene: -; J gene: TRBJ1-2; V gene: TRBV19
CDR3 DNA: TGTGCCAGTAGTCTACGCGATACGGGCACAGATACGCAGTATTTT; CDR3 protein: CASSLRDTGTDTQYF; clone size: -; D gene: -; J gene: TRBJ2-3; V gene: TRBV19
CDR3 DNA: TGTGCCAGCAGACAATACAGGGAGTTGGGCTACAATTCACCCCTCCACTTT; CDR3 protein: CASRQYRELGYNSPLHF; clone size: -; D gene: -; J gene: TRBJ1-6; V gene: TRBV5-4
CDR3 DNA: TGCGCCAGCGGTTCCCCCGCTGGAAACACCATATATTTT; CDR3 protein: CASGSPAGNTIYF; clone size: -; D gene: -; J gene: TRBJ1-3; V gene: TRBV5-1
CDR3 DNA: TGTGCCAGCAGCTTCCACTACGAGCAGTACTTC; CDR3 protein: CASSFHYEQYF; clone size: -; D gene: -; J gene: TRBJ2-7; V gene: TRBV5-6
CDR3 DNA: TGTGCCAGCAATGATCAAGGGTTTAATTCACCCCTCCACTTT; CDR3 protein: CASNDQGFNSPLHF; clone size: few; D gene: -; J gene: TRBJ1-6; V gene: TRBV27
CDR3 DNA: TGCGCCAGCAGCTCCGGGACACCGACAGATACGCAGTATTTT; CDR3 protein: CASSSGTPTDTQYF; clone size: -; D gene: -; J gene: TRBJ2-3; V gene: TRBV5-1
CDR3 DNA: TGTGCCAGCAGCCAAGATTTGAGTAACTATGGCTACACCTTC; CDR3 protein: CASSQDLSNYGYTF; clone size: once; D gene: -; J gene: TRBJ1-2; V gene: TRBV3-1/TRBV3-2
CDR3 DNA: TGTGCCAGTAGTATAGGTGGCAGGGTCTTCGCCGAGCAGTACTTC; CDR3 protein: CASSIGGRVFAEQYF; clone size: -; D gene: -; J gene: TRBJ2-7; V gene: TRBV19
CDR3 DNA: TGCGCCAGCAGCCCCGGGACCGTCGGGTGGGCAGATACGCAGTATTTT; CDR3 protein: CASSPGTVGWADTQYF; clone size: -; D gene: -; J gene: TRBJ2-3; V gene: TRBV5-1
CDR3 DNA: TGCGCCAGCAGCTTGAGGGACAGGGCGTATGGCTACACCTTC; CDR3 protein: CASSLRDRAYGYTF; clone size: -; D gene: TRBD1; J gene: TRBJ1-2; V gene: TRBV5-1
CDR3 DNA: TGTGCCAGCAGCTTGTCGGGGGGGTTCAGGTGTCAGCCCCAGCATTTT; CDR3 protein: CASSLSGGFRCQPQHF; clone size: -; D gene: -; J gene: TRBJ1-5; V gene: TRBV7-7
CDR3 DNA: TGTGCCAGCTCCCCAAAAGCCGACACGGCCGAGCAGTACTTC; CDR3 protein: CASSPKADTAEQYF; clone size: -; D gene: -; J gene: TRBJ2-7; V gene: TRBV18
CDR3 DNA: TGTGCCAGCAGCATTCGACTGGGAGATACGCAGTATTTT; CDR3 protein: CASSIRLGDTQYF; clone size: -; D gene: -; J gene: TRBJ2-3; V gene: TRBV11-2
CDR3 DNA: TGTGCCAGTAGTCCCCGGGGGCGGAACACCGGGGAGCTGTTTTTT; CDR3 protein: CASSPRGRNTGELFF; clone size: -; D gene: -; J gene: TRBJ2-2; V gene: TRBV19
CDR3 DNA: TGTGCCTCTTCGAGTGGGGGTAACACGGATACGCAGTATTTT; CDR3 protein: CASSSGGNTDTQYF; clone size: once; D gene: -; J gene: TRBJ2-3; V gene: TRBV27
CDR3 DNA: TGCAGCGTTGAAACAGGGGTTAACTATGGCTACACCTTC; CDR3 protein: CSVETGVNYGYTF; clone size: -; D gene: TRBD1; J gene: TRBJ1-2; V gene: TRBV29-1
CDR3 DNA: TGTGCCAGTAGTATTACCGGGACGGACTACGAGCAGTACTTC; CDR3 protein: CASSITGTDYEQYF; clone size: -; D gene: -; J gene: TRBJ2-7; V gene: TRBV19
CDR3 DNA: TGTGCCAGTAGTATAAGAGGGGAAAGGGGGTACGAGCAGTACTTC; CDR3 protein: CASSIRGERGYEQYF; clone size: -; D gene: -; J gene: TRBJ2-7; V gene: TRBV19
CDR3 DNA: TGTGCCTGGAGGGGGCAGGGGGCCCATGCTAACTATGGCTACACCTTC; CDR3 protein: CAWRGQGAHANYGYTF; clone size: once; D gene: TRBD1; J gene: TRBJ1-2; V gene: TRBV30
CDR3 DNA: TGTGCCAGCAGCCCAAGGCGGGGGGGCAGTAAGACCCAGTACTTC; CDR3 protein: CASSPRRGGSKTQYF; clone size: -; D gene: TRBD2; J gene: TRBJ2-5; V gene: TRBV3-1/TRBV3-2
CDR3 DNA: TGTGCCAGCTCACTCGGGGGACCCTACAATGAGCAGTTCTTC; CDR3 protein: CASSLGGPYNEQFF; clone size: -; D gene: -; J gene: TRBJ2-1; V gene: TRBV18
CDR3 DNA: TGTGCCATCAGTGAGTCGGGGGACTATGGCTACACCTTC; CDR3 protein: CAISESGDYGYTF; clone size: -; D gene: -; J gene: TRBJ1-2; V gene: TRBV10-3
CDR3 DNA: TGTGCCAGTAGTAATAGCGGGGGGGGCAATGAGCAGTTCTTC; CDR3 protein: CASSNSGGGNEQFF; clone size: -; D gene: TRBD2; J gene: TRBJ2-1; V gene: TRBV19
CDR3 DNA: TGTGCCAGCAGTGAAGGTGGCTCTGGAAACACCATATATTTT; CDR3 protein: CASSEGGSGNTIYF; clone size: -; D gene: -; J gene: TRBJ1-3; V gene: TRBV6-1
CDR3 DNA: TGTGCCAGCAGCCCGAGGGTGCAAACTGAAGCTTTCTTT; CDR3 protein: CASSPRVQTEAFF; clone size: -; D gene: -; J gene: TRBJ1-1; V gene: TRBV6-5
CDR3 DNA: TGTGCCAGCAGCAAAGGTGGGGGAGGGGGTACTTACGAGCAGTACTTC; CDR3 protein: CASSKGGGGGTYEQYF; clone size: -; D gene: -; J gene: TRBJ2-7; V gene: TRBV21-1
CDR3 DNA: TGTGCCAGCAGCTTAGTACCAGGGGAGGTTCAAGAGACCCAGTACTTC; CDR3 protein: CASSLVPGEVQETQYF; clone size: -; D gene: -; J gene: TRBJ2-5; V gene: TRBV13